A selection of T cell receptor beta chains follows, all from one sample in a study of vaccination and CD4 T cells after COVID-19. TCRdb reanalysed the PCR reads using MiXCR and keeps one entry per CDR3 protein. The sample consists of approximately 18,000 distinct CDR3 sequences, roughly 50% of them appearing once. Their recognized antigens are unknown. The specimen was CD4+ T cells from blood, cultured in vitro, collected about 7 months after SARS-CoV-2 vaccination. The receptor source for this set is a human donor who had recovered from COVID-19. The CDR3 runs from the conserved cysteine through the conserved F or W. The order of the fields is J gene, clone size, V gene, D gene, CDR3 DNA, CDR3 protein. D genes are given only for firm matches. Clone size is shown for a subset of rows, as once, few, many or a class of expanded clone.

TRBJ2-7 | . | TRBV6-2/TRBV6-3 | . | TGTGCCAGCAGTCACGGAACCCGGCTAAAGTACTTC | CASSHGTRLKYF
TRBJ2-5 | few | TRBV20-1 | . | TGCAGTGCATGGGGTGAGAGGACCCAGTACTTC | CSAWGERTQYF
TRBJ2-3 | once | TRBV7-6 | TRBD2 | TGTGCCAGCAGCTTAGAACTAGCGGGAGGTGGTACGCAGTATTTT | CASSLELAGGGTQYF
TRBJ1-2 | . | TRBV7-9 | . | TGTGCCAGCAGCTTAGATTATTTATCAGGGGACGGCTACACCTTC | CASSLDYLSGDGYTF
TRBJ2-2 | . | TRBV15 | TRBD2 | TGTGCCACCAGCAGAGGAGGGGCGGGGGGGCATCTCCTCGGGGAGCTGTTTTTT | CATSRGGAGGHLLGELFF
TRBJ2-3 | . | TRBV11-3 | . | TGTGCCAGCAGCTCCGTAGGGGCCCTCGCAGATACGCAGTATTTT | CASSSVGALADTQYF
TRBJ2-3 | few | TRBV6-1 | . | TGTGCCAGCAGTGAGGGGAGATTCAGGGATACGCAGTATTTT | CASSEGRFRDTQYF
TRBJ2-5 | few | TRBV15 | . | TGTGCCACCAGCATAGTAGGGAAAGAGACCCAGTACTTC | CATSIVGKETQYF
TRBJ2-5 | . | TRBV7-9 | . | TGTGCCAGCTCCTGGTACCAAGAGACCCAGTACTTC | CASSWYQETQYF
TRBJ1-2 | . | TRBV6-5 | TRBD1 | TGTGCCAGCAGTTTCGGACAGGGCTATGGCTACACCTTC | CASSFGQGYGYTF
TRBJ2-7 | . | TRBV15 | . | TGTGCCACCAGCAGAGGTCTCGGTGCGGCAGACTACGAGCAGTACTTC | CATSRGLGAADYEQYF
TRBJ2-7 | once | TRBV18 | TRBD1 | TGTGCCAGCTCAACAGGGGCGGACTACGAGCAGTACTTC | CASSTGADYEQYF
TRBJ2-1 | . | TRBV20-1 | TRBD2 | TGCAGTGCTAGACGGACCACTAGCGGGAGAGGGGAGCAGTTCTTC | CSARRTTSGRGEQFF
TRBJ2-5 | . | TRBV5-5 | . | TGTGCCAGCAGCGGAGGTACCACATTAGAGACCCAGTACTTC | CASSGGTTLETQYF
TRBJ1-2 | once | TRBV6-1 | . | TGTGCCAGCAGTGAGTCTGTCGGGCGGCAGGGCGGCTACACCTTC | CASSESVGRQGGYTF
TRBJ2-7 | . | TRBV18 | TRBD1 | TGTGCCAGCCGAAGACAGGGTAACGAGCAGTACTTC | CASRRQGNEQYF
TRBJ1-1 | few | TRBV15 | . | TGTGCCACCAGCAGTGATGGCGGGGGTGAAGCTTTCTTT | CATSSDGGGEAFF
TRBJ1-2 | . | TRBV6-1 | TRBD1 | TGTGCCAGCGGGGACAGGGGTTATGGCTACACCTTC | CASGDRGYGYTF
TRBJ2-5 | . | TRBV7-9 | TRBD1 | TGTGCCAGCAGGCGGACAGGTCAACAAGGAGAGACCCAGTACTTC | CASRRTGQQGETQYF
TRBJ2-7 | few | TRBV24-1 | TRBD1 | TGTGCCACCAGTGCGGGGACAGACGCTTCCTACGAGCAGTACTTC | CATSAGTDASYEQYF
TRBJ1-6 | . | TRBV20-1 | . | TGCAGTGCTAGACTACAGGGTAATTCACCCCTCCACTTT | CSARLQGNSPLHF
TRBJ2-5 | . | TRBV12-3/TRBV12-4 | TRBD2 | TGTGCCAGCAGCCCCGGGAGGGTAGCGGGACAAGAGACCCAGTACTTC | CASSPGRVAGQETQYF
TRBJ2-7 | few | TRBV6-5 | . | TGTGCCAGCAGTTACTCTCCGGTTCCCTCCTACGAGCAGTACTTC | CASSYSPVPSYEQYF
TRBJ2-1 | . | TRBV20-1 | . | TGCAGTGCTAGTACCAGGGACAATGAGCAGTTCTTC | CSASTRDNEQFF
TRBJ2-7 | . | TRBV27 | TRBD2 | TGTGCCAGCAGTTACAGCACGGGGGGGGAGCAGTACTTC | CASSYSTGGEQYF
TRBJ2-5 | few | TRBV7-6 | . | TGTGCCAGCAGCCCCGGGTCCCAAGAGACCCAGTACTTC | CASSPGSQETQYF
TRBJ1-6 | few | TRBV7-9 | . | TGTGCCAGCAGCGCCCGACAAAATTCACCCCTCCACTTT | CASSARQNSPLHF
TRBJ2-5 | once | TRBV20-1 | TRBD1 | TGCAGTGCTAGTGGGGACAGGGGTCGGGCAAGGGGGCTGAAAGAGACCCAGTACTTC | CSASGDRGRARGLKETQYF
TRBJ2-3 | . | TRBV20-1 | TRBD2 | TGCAGTGCTATGGGGACTAGCGGCAGCACAGATACGCAGTATTTT | CSAMGTSGSTDTQYF
TRBJ2-3 | . | TRBV20-1 | . | TGCAGTGCTAGAGTGATTCGGGGAAGCACAGATACGCAGTATTTT | CSARVIRGSTDTQYF
TRBJ1-2 | . | TRBV12-3/TRBV12-4 | TRBD1 | TGTGCCAGCAGTTCCTTAGACAGGGTCGGATATGGCTACACCTTC | CASSSLDRVGYGYTF
TRBJ1-5 | few | TRBV4-1 | . | TGCGCCAGCAGCCAAGTAGAAAGGGTGGGTCAGCCCCAGCATTTT | CASSQVERVGQPQHF
TRBJ2-5 | few | TRBV7-9 | . | TGTGCCAGCGTCCGGGACTCTCAAGAGACCCAGTACTTC | CASVRDSQETQYF
TRBJ2-7 | . | TRBV18 | . | TGTGCCAGCTCACCCCCCGGGGGGACACGCTCCTACGAGCAGTACTTC | CASSPPGGTRSYEQYF
TRBJ2-1 | . | TRBV24-1 | . | TGTGCCACCAGCCAGGGATCACCGTCCTACAATGAGCAGTTCTTC | CATSQGSPSYNEQFF
TRBJ2-5 | many | TRBV7-9 | . | TGTGCCACCATTCGTACGGGCGGAGAGACCCAGTACTTC | CATIRTGGETQYF
TRBJ1-1 | . | TRBV4-1 | . | TGCGCCAGCAGCCCCACCTTTCTGCGGGGGCCCACTGAAGCTTTCTTT | CASSPTFLRGPTEAFF
TRBJ1-2 | . | TRBV10-3 | TRBD1 | TGTGCCATCAGCGGGACAGGGATCTATGGCTACACCTTC | CAISGTGIYGYTF
TRBJ1-2 | few | TRBV20-1 | TRBD1 | TGCAGTGCTAGGAATACAAGACAGGGCCCTAACTATGGCTACACCTTC | CSARNTRQGPNYGYTF
TRBJ1-1 | . | TRBV11-3 | TRBD1 | TGTGCCAGCAGCTTAACAGCAGGGGGAGCTTTCTTT | CASSLTAGGAFF
TRBJ2-7 | few | TRBV28 | . | TGTGCCAGCAGTTCAGGTCACTCCCACGAGCAGTACTTC | CASSSGHSHEQYF
TRBJ2-1 | . | TRBV7-3 | . | TGTGCCAGCAGCTTAATGGGGGGTGTTAACTACAATGAGCAGTTCTTC | CASSLMGGVNYNEQFF
TRBJ2-7 | . | TRBV4-1 | TRBD1 | TGCGCCAGCAGCCAAGCCCGGACAGGGGACTACGAGCAGTACTTC | CASSQARTGDYEQYF
TRBJ2-7 | few | TRBV6-1 | . | TGTGCTACCGGGACGGGCTCCTACGAGCAGTACTTC | CATGTGSYEQYF
TRBJ2-7 | . | TRBV2 | . | TGTGCCAGCAGTGAACGTCCGTGGGTTTCCCATGAGCAGTACTTC | CASSERPWVSHEQYF
TRBJ1-5 | once | TRBV6-5 | TRBD1 | TGTGCCAGCAGTTACTCACCAGGGGGGAATACTCAGCCCCAGCATTTT | CASSYSPGGNTQPQHF
TRBJ2-7 | . | TRBV7-2 | . | TGTGCCAGCAGAGGGTGGGACTACGAGCAGTACTTC | CASRGWDYEQYF
TRBJ1-5 | few | TRBV20-1 | . | TGCAGTGCTAGTTTTTCGGGTAGCAATCAGCCCCAGCATTTT | CSASFSGSNQPQHF
TRBJ2-5 | . | TRBV7-9 | TRBD2 | TGTGCCAGCAGCTTTACGCCGATGACTAGCACCCAAGAGACCCAGTACTTC | CASSFTPMTSTQETQYF
TRBJ2-7 | . | TRBV6-1 | TRBD2 | TGTGCCAGCAGCAGACTAGCGGGAGGACACTCCTACGAGCAGTACTTC | CASSRLAGGHSYEQYF
TRBJ2-7 | . | TRBV6-5 | . | TGTGCCAGCAGTTTCAGGGCCCGCTCCTACGAGCAGTACTTC | CASSFRARSYEQYF
TRBJ2-1 | . | TRBV7-2 | TRBD1 | TGTGCCAGCAGCCACAGGGGGTCCTACAATGAGCAGTTCTTC | CASSHRGSYNEQFF